This T cell receptor (beta chain) was identified during a study of blood T cell repertoires in COVID-19. Assay used: immunoSEQ multiplex PCR; TCRdb lists only in-frame clones, some missing. The sample has around 270,000 clones, around nine tenths seen once. Trimming shortened V by 2 bases and J by 0 bases, and 10 bases separated the two germline ends. This CDR3 spans 15 amino acids. Germline V lookup: CDR1 SGHVS, CDR2 FQNEAQ. The source is a man aged 35-49 years who had recovered from COVID-19. V usage is TRBV7-8 and J usage is TRBJ2-5; possible D gene TRBD1, 5 bases. Sequenced sample: peripheral blood. The CDR3 DNA sequence: TGTGCCAGCAGCTTACTCCCAGGGTACCAAGAGACCCAGTACTTC. Translating it yields CASSLLPGYQETQYF. The complete variable domain, with remaining parts taken from reference TRBV7-8 and TRBJ2-5, reads GAGVSQSPRYKVAKRGQDVALRCDPISGHVSLFWYQQALGQGPEFLTYFQNEAQLDKSGLPSDRFFAERPEGSVSTLKIQRTQQEDSAVYLCASSLLPGYQETQYFGPGTRLLVL.